The rows below give T cell receptor beta chains drawn from one sample of a study of T cells in Graves' hyperthyroidism and ophthalmopathy. In TCRdb, the multiplex PCR reads were re-called with MiXCR into one record per CDR3 protein. Here the sample spans around 300,000 distinct CDR3 sequences, roughly an eighth being singletons. Source material: blood. All receptors derive from a woman in her thirties or forties with Graves' hyperthyroidism. Each CDR3 is given with its conserved first and last residue. Fields, in order: CDR3 length, clone size, V gene, D gene, J gene, CDR3 DNA, CDR3 protein. D genes are given only for firm matches. Clone size is stated in some rows and not others, as once, few, many or a class when expanded.

15	many	TRBV27	.	TRBJ1-5	TGTGCCAGCAGTTATAATTGGGATAGCAATCAGCCCCAGCATTTT	CASSYNWDSNQPQHF
14	many	TRBV7-9	TRBD1	TRBJ2-7	TGTGCCAGCAGCTTAGCGGGACAGACGTGGGAGCAGTACTTC	CASSLAGQTWEQYF
14	many	TRBV20-1	.	TRBJ2-7	TGCAGTGCTACCTCCGGGACTGATCGAAACGAGCAGTACTTC	CSATSGTDRNEQYF
15	many	TRBV24-1	.	TRBJ2-3	TGTGCCACCAGTGAAGAGACGGACTTCACAGATACGCAGTATTTT	CATSEETDFTDTQYF
15	.	TRBV30	TRBD2	TRBJ2-1	TGTGCCTGGAGTTTCGCGACTAGCGCGGACAATGAGCAGTTCTTC	CAWSFATSADNEQFF
15	many	TRBV25-1	.	TRBJ1-4	TGTGCCAGCAGTGAACCCGGGACAAAGAATGAAAAACTGTTTTTT	CASSEPGTKNEKLFF
11	many	TRBV7-9	.	TRBJ1-1	TGTGCCAGCAGCGTGGCCACTGAAGCTTTCTTT	CASSVATEAFF
16	.	TRBV6-2/TRBV6-3	TRBD1	TRBJ2-4	TGTGCCAGCAGTTACCCCCGGACAGGCCCTAACCGCATTCAGTACTTC	CASSYPRTGPNRIQYF
14	few	TRBV20-1	TRBD2	TRBJ2-1	TGCAGTGCTAGTCGGCTAGCGGGAACATTAAAGCAGTTCTTC	CSASRLAGTLKQFF
15	many	TRBV20-1	.	TRBJ2-1	TGCAGTGCCACCACCCTAACCGCGTCCTACAATGAGCAGTTCTTC	CSATTLTASYNEQFF
13	many	TRBV5-1	.	TRBJ1-1	TGCGCCAGCAGCCCTCCCCCCGAAGAAGAAGCTTTCTTT	CASSPPPEEEAFF
13	many	TRBV18	.	TRBJ1-4	TGTGCCAGCCGAGACAGCCTTAATGAAAAACTGTTTTTT	CASRDSLNEKLFF
18	.	TRBV15	TRBD1	TRBJ1-2	TGTGCCACCAGCAGAGACCCCCCACACAGGGGGCGAAACTATGGCTACACCTTC	CATSRDPPHRGRNYGYTF
13	.	TRBV7-9	TRBD2	TRBJ2-3	TGTGCCAGCAGCTTACGGGGGGTGGATACGCAGTATTTT	CASSLRGVDTQYF
13	few	TRBV13	.	TRBJ2-5	TGTGCCAGTTCAGGGGGGCTTATGGAGACCCAGTACTTC	CASSGGLMETQYF
15	many	TRBV4-1	.	TRBJ1-5	TGCGCCAGCAGCCAAGAAGTAGGGGGGGAAAAGGCCCAGCATTTT	CASSQEVGGEKAQHF
14	.	TRBV11-2	TRBD2	TRBJ2-7	TGTGCCAGCAGCTGGGAGCGGGATCCCTACGAGCAGTACTTC	CASSWERDPYEQYF
15	many	TRBV3-1	.	TRBJ2-3	TGTGCCAGCAGCCAAGGCGGCAGCCCCACAGATACGCAGTATTTT	CASSQGGSPTDTQYF
14	many	TRBV4-1	.	TRBJ1-4	TGCGCCAGCAGCCAAGGCCGTAGGGGCGAAAAACTGTTTTTT	CASSQGRRGEKLFF
15	many	TRBV6-2/TRBV6-3	.	TRBJ1-1	TGTGCCAGCAGTTCCCTAGGACGGTTGAACACTGAAGCTTTCTTT	CASSSLGRLNTEAFF
15	many	TRBV6-5	.	TRBJ2-3	TGTGCCAGCAGTTACACAGCCTCTAGCACAGATACGCAGTATTTT	CASSYTASSTDTQYF
11	.	TRBV12-3/TRBV12-4	TRBD1	TRBJ1-2	TGTGCCAGCAGTACAGGGGCGGGCTACACCTTC	CASSTGAGYTF
15	many	TRBV7-2	TRBD1	TRBJ1-6	TGTGCCAGCAGCTTAGCGCTTTCGGCTCAGGGGGCCCTCCACTTT	CASSLALSAQGALHF
15	.	TRBV11-3	.	TRBJ2-2	TGTGCCAGCAGCTTAGGACATAACCCCACCGGGGAGCTGTTTTTT	CASSLGHNPTGELFF
14	many	TRBV12-3/TRBV12-4	.	TRBJ1-1	TGTGCCAGCAGTTATAACCGGGATTACACTGAAGCTTTCTTT	CASSYNRDYTEAFF
11	.	TRBV29-1	.	TRBJ2-1	TGCAGCGGCTCAGAAAACAATGAGCAGTTCTTC	CSGSENNEQFF
14	many	TRBV11-2	.	TRBJ2-7	TGTGCCAGCAGCTTAGATCTTCGCCCCTACGAGCAGTACTTC	CASSLDLRPYEQYF
14	.	TRBV11-2	.	TRBJ2-5	TGTGCCAGCAGCTTGGAGAGGGCGCAGGAGACCCAGTACTTC	CASSLERAQETQYF
14	many	TRBV12-3/TRBV12-4	.	TRBJ1-1	TGTGCCAGCAGTAACTTGGCTTCGAACACTGAAGCTTTCTTT	CASSNLASNTEAFF
15	many	TRBV11-3	.	TRBJ1-1	TGTGCCAGCAGCTTAGATCCGGTTATGAACACTGAAGCTTTCTTT	CASSLDPVMNTEAFF
15	many	TRBV6-1	.	TRBJ2-5	TGTGCCAGCAGTGGCCGGACAGTAGGGGGGGAGACCCAGTACTTC	CASSGRTVGGETQYF
14	.	TRBV7-8	.	TRBJ2-6	TGTGCCATCGCCGGGGGCTCTGGGGCCAACGTCCTGACTTTC	CAIAGGSGANVLTF
14	many	TRBV2	TRBD2	TRBJ2-1	TGTGCCAGCCAGAGCGGGACCTTATCCAATGAGCAGTTCTTC	CASQSGTLSNEQFF
13	.	TRBV6-2/TRBV6-3	.	TRBJ2-1	TGTGCCAGCAGTTTGGCGCAGGTCAATGAGCAGTTCTTC	CASSLAQVNEQFF
14	many	TRBV7-9	.	TRBJ2-3	TGTGCCAGCAGCTTAGTAGCGCGGACAGATACGCAGTATTTT	CASSLVARTDTQYF
14	.	TRBV28	TRBD1	TRBJ1-5	TGTGCCAGCAGTTTCGGGACAGGGCCCCAGCCCCAGCATTTT	CASSFGTGPQPQHF
13	many	TRBV29-1	TRBD2	TRBJ2-5	TGCAGCGTGAGCGGGAGTTTCGGGGAGACCCAGTACTTC	CSVSGSFGETQYF
14	many	TRBV30	.	TRBJ1-2	TGTGCCTGGAGGGGGGACGGAACCAACTATGGCTACACCTTC	CAWRGDGTNYGYTF
13	.	TRBV5-6	.	TRBJ1-2	TGTGCCAGCAGCTTTGTCGTGAGGGATGGCTACACCTTC	CASSFVVRDGYTF
14	many	TRBV2	TRBD1	TRBJ1-6	TGTGCCAGCAAGGGGACAGTAGAGACTTCACCCCTCCACTTT	CASKGTVETSPLHF
14	.	TRBV5-1	.	TRBJ2-1	TGCGCCAGCAGCTTTGACAGCTCCTACAATGAGCAGTTCTTC	CASSFDSSYNEQFF
14	.	TRBV28	.	TRBJ2-7	TGTGCCAGCAGCAGACTCCAGAAGCTCTACGAGCAGTACTTC	CASSRLQKLYEQYF
16	many	TRBV2	TRBD1	TRBJ1-5	TGTGCCAGCACCGACAGGGCAGGGGTGAGCAATCAGCCCCAGCATTTT	CASTDRAGVSNQPQHF
15	few	TRBV18	TRBD1	TRBJ1-2	TGTGCCAGCTCAGTAGGACAGGGGTTGAGCGATGGCTACACCTTC	CASSVGQGLSDGYTF
14	.	TRBV15	TRBD2	TRBJ2-3	TGTGCCACCAGCAGAGCGGGGGGGAGGGATACGCAGTATTTT	CATSRAGGRDTQYF
13	many	TRBV12-3/TRBV12-4	.	TRBJ2-5	TGTGCCAGCAGTTGGGGATCGCAAGAGACCCAGTACTTC	CASSWGSQETQYF
14	.	TRBV5-6	.	TRBJ2-7	TGTGCCAGCAGCTGGGGACATTCGGGATACGAGCAGTACTTC	CASSWGHSGYEQYF
14	many	TRBV12-3/TRBV12-4	.	TRBJ2-5	TGTGCCAGCAGTTTGAGGGGTTTGGGGGAGACCCAGTACTTC	CASSLRGLGETQYF
13	.	TRBV6-5	.	TRBJ2-2	TGTGCCAGCAGTTACTCGTCAACCGGGGAGCTGTTTTTT	CASSYSSTGELFF
14	.	TRBV20-1	.	TRBJ2-1	TGCAGTGCTAGAGACCCCTCCGGCGGGAATGAGCAGTTCTTC	CSARDPSGGNEQFF
14	many	TRBV29-1	.	TRBJ2-3	TGCAGCGTTGAAGGGGGGCTGAGAGCAGATACGCAGTATTTT	CSVEGGLRADTQYF
15	many	TRBV11-2	.	TRBJ2-3	TGTGCCAGCAGCTTTCGTCAGGGGCTAACAGATACGCAGTATTTT	CASSFRQGLTDTQYF
15	few	TRBV19	TRBD1	TRBJ1-5	TGTGCCAGTAGTATCTCGGGACAGGGCCATCAGCCCCAGCATTTT	CASSISGQGHQPQHF